This TCR beta chain was documented in a study of cytomegalovirus exposure and HLA in healthy donors. Findings and caveats of the study: A later analysis linked 15,000 to 20,000 TCR beta sequences to HLA alleles at 0.05 false discovery rate. Versus the approximately 700-donor mean, an Asian-associated ancestry cluster reportedly showed fewer N-insertions in a later analysis.

This clone was seen only once. What it binds is not known. The PCR made use of 60 Vbeta and 13 Jbeta primers. Original data processing: Later reanalysis found about 80 million unique TCR beta chains, some 10 million of them shared. The repertoire was sequenced with immunoSEQ multiplex PCR; TCRdb's copy has only in-frame clones and lacks some. Clone size and V and J calls were adopted from that table, with D and trimming inferred from the DNA. The table records fewer than 200,000 clones, 75% to 90% of them present only once. The ends lost 5 bases at V and 3 bases at J; junction bases unmatched: 7. The CDR3 is 15 residues long. Germline V gene data show CDR1 as SGHVS and CDR2 as FQNEAQ.

The sequenced sample was PBMCs. The TCR was taken from a man younger than 45 in good health and CMV-seronegative. This chain joins TRBV7-8 and TRBJ1-2, with TRBD1 matching 9 bases. CDR3: CASSVGRDRDYGYTF. The DNA for the CDR3 is TGTGCCAGCAGCGTCGGACGGGACAGGGACTATGGCTACACCTTC. The whole variable domain, remainder taken from reference TRBV7-8 and TRBJ1-2, is GAGVSQSPRYKVAKRGQDVALRCDPISGHVSLFWYQQALGQGPEFLTYFQNEAQLDKSGLPSDRFFAERPEGSVSTLKIQRTQQEDSAVYLCASSVGRDRDYGYTFGSGTRLTVV.